This TCR beta chain was sequenced during a study of T cells in localized non-small cell lung cancer. A remark on this clone: The antigen is undetermined. At one of its ends the junction is not consistent with the germline gene, which may arise from a read error.

Data came from immunoSEQ multiplex PCR; TCRdb stores just in-frame clones and leaves some out. The sample gives approximately 70,000 clones, 75% to 85% of which show up once; 4.7% is in the top ten. Notes on the study in general: Median 57 top-100 tumor clones were shared with paired adjacent lung. Patients showing higher blood T cell density tended to see longer overall survival.

Sample: PBMCs, taken before any cancer treatment. This sequence was found in a man aged 40-75 years with stage II lung adenocarcinoma.

CDR3 region: CASSLDRTTYNEQFF. The CDR3 DNA is TGTGCTAGCAGCTTAGACAGGACTACTTACAATGAGCAGTTCTTC. The rearrangement uses TRBV7-7 and TRBJ2-1; D may be TRBD1 or TRBD2 (6 bases each). The CDR3 has 15 residues. CDR1 is SSHAT, CDR2 FNYEAQ, per germline (reference sequence).